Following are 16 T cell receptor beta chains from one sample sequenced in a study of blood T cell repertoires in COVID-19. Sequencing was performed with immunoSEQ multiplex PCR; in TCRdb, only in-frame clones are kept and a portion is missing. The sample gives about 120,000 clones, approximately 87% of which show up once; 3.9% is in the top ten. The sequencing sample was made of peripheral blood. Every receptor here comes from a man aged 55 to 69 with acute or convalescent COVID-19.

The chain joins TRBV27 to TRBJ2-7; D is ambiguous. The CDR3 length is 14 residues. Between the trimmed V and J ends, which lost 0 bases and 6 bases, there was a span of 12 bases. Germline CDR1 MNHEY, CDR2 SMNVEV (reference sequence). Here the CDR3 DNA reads TGTGCCAGCAGTTTATCGGGCTACCCTCGCGAGCAGTACTTC. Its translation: CASSLSGYPREQYF.

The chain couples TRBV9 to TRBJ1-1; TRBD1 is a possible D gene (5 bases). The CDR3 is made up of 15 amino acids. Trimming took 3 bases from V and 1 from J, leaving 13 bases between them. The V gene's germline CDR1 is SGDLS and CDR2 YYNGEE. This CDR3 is CASSAGGLQNTEAFF. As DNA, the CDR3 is TGTGCCAGCAGCGCGGGGGGACTTCAGAACACTGAAGCTTTCTTT.

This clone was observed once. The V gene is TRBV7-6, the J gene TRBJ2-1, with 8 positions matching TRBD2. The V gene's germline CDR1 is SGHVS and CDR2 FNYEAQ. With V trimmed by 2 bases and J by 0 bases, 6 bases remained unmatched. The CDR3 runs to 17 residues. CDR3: CASSLTAGALSYNEQFF. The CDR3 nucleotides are TGTGCCAGCAGCTTAACAGCGGGAGCGCTCTCCTACAATGAGCAGTTCTTC.

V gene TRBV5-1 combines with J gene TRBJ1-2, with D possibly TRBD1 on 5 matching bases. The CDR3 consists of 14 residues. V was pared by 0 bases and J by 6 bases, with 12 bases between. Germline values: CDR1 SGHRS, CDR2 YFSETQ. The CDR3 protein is CASSLALGEDGYTF. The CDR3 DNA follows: TGCGCCAGCAGCTTGGCCTTGGGGGAGGATGGCTACACCTTC.

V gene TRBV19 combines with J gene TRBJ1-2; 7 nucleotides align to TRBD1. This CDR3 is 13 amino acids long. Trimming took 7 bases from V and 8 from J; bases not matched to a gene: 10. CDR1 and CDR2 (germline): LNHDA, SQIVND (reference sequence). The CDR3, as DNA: TGTGCCAGTATGCGACAGGGTTATTTGGGCTACACCTTC. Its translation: CASMRQGYLGYTF.

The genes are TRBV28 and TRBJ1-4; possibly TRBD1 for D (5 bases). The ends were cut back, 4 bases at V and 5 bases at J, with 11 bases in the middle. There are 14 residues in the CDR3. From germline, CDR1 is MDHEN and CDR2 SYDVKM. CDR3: CASSYGGSNEKLFF. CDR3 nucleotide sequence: TGTGCCAGCAGTTATGGGGGGAGCAATGAAAAACTGTTTTTT.

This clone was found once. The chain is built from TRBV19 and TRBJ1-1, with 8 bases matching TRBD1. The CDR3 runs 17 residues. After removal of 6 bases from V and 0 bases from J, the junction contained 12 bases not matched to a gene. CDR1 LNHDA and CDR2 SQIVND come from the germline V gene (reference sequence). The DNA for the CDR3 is TGTGCCAGTAGGGCCCAGGGGGCGCGGACGATGAACACTGAAGCTTTCTTT. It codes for CASRAQGARTMNTEAFF.

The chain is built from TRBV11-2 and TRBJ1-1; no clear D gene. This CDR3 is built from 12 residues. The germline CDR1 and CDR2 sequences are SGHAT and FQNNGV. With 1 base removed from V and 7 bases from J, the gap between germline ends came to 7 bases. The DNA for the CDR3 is TGTGCCAGCAGCTTAGGGTTAGATGAAGCTTTCTTT. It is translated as CASSLGLDEAFF.

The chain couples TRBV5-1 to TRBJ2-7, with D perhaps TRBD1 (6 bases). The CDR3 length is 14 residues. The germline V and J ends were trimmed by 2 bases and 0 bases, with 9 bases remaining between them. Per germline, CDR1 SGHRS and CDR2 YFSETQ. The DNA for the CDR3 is TGCGCCAGCAGCTTTACAGGGAGCTCCTACGAGCAGTACTTC. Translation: CASSFTGSSYEQYF.

CDR3 loop: CASSVGTSDQTQYF. DNA of the CDR3: TGTGCCAGCAGCGTTGGGACTAGCGATCAGACCCAGTACTTC. The chain links TRBV9 to TRBJ2-5, with 10 bases identical to TRBD2. This CDR3 spans 14 amino acids. V lost 2 bases to trimming and J lost 6 bases; unmatched junction nucleotides: 4. Germline CDR1 SGDLS, CDR2 YYNGEE.

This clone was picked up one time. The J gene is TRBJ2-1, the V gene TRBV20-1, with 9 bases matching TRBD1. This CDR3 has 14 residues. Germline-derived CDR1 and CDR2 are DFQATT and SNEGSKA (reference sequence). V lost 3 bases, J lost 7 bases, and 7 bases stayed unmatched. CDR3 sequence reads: CSASRGQGGNEQFF. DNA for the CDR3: TGCAGTGCTAGTCGGGGACAGGGAGGAAATGAGCAGTTCTTC.

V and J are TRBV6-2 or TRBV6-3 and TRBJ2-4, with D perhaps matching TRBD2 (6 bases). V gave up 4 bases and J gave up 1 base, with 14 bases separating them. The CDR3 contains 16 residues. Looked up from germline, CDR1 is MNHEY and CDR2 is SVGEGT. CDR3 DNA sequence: TGTGCCAGCAGTTCCTCGGGAGCGCGGGCCAAAAACATTCAGTACTTC. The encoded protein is CASSSSGARAKNIQYF.

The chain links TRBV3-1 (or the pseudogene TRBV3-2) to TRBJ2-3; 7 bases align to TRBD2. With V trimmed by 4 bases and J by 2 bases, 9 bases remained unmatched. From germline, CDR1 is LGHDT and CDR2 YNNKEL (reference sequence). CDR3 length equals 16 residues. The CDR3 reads CASSRETAGATDTQYF. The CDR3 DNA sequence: TGTGCCAGCAGCCGAGAGACGGCGGGAGCCACAGATACGCAGTATTTT.

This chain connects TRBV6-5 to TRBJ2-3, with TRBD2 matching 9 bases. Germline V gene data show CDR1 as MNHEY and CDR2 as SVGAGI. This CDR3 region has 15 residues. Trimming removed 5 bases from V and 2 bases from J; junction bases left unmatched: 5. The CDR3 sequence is CASSNLAGDTDTQYF. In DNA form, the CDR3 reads TGTGCCAGCAGTAATTTAGCGGGAGACACAGATACGCAGTATTTT.

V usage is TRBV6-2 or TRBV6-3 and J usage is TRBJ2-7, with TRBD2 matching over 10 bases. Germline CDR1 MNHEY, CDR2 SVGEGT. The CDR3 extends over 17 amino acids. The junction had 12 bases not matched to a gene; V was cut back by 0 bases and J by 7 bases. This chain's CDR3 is CASSYSMPSSGSGEQYF. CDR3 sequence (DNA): TGTGCCAGCAGTTACTCCATGCCCTCTAGCGGGAGTGGGGAGCAGTACTTC.

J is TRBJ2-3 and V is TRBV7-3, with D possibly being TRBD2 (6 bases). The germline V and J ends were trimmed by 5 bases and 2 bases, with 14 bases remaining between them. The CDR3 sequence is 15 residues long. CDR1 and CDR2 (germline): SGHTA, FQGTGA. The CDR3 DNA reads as TGTGCCAGCAGCCCCGTAGCGGAGCCCACAGATACGCAGTATTTT. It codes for CASSPVAEPTDTQYF.